The clone carrying this T cell receptor beta chain was recorded many times. The V and J ends lost 5 bases and 1 base respectively, with 8 bases between them. Germline values: CDR1 ENHRY, CDR2 SYGVKD. The CDR3 extends over 14 amino acids. The data were obtained in a study of early T cells in non-severe SARS-CoV-2 infection. TCRdb processed the 5' RACE reads anew with MiXCR; each CDR3 protein has one entry. Of more than 50,000 distinct CDR3 sequences listed, around 9.1% are singletons. This chain uses TRBV10-3 with TRBJ2-2, with D tentatively TRBD1 (5 bases). The sequence derives from an adult who was a healthcare worker with PCR-confirmed SARS-CoV-2 infection or an uninfected control (not recorded which). Material: whole blood. CDR3 nucleotide sequence: TGTGCCATCAGTCAGGGCCGGAACACCGGGGAGCTGTTTTTT. Its protein product is CAISQGRNTGELFF.